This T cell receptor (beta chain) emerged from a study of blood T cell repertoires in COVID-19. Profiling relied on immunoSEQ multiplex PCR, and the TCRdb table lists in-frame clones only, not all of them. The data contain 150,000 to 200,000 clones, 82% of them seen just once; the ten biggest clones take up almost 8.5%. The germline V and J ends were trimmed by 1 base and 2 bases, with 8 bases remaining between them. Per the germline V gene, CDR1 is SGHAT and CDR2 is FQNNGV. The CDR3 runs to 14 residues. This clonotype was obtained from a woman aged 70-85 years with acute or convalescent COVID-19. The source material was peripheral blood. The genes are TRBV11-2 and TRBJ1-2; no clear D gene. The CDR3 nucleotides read TGTGCCAGCAGCTTAGGGGCAGCCAACTATGGCTACACCTTC. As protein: CASSLGAANYGYTF.